This T cell receptor (beta chain) was captured by sequencing in a study of shared clonotypes between healthy human individuals. Only in-frame clones appear in the TCRdb table, and some are missing; sequencing was by immunoSEQ multiplex PCR. This sample has more than 1.2 million clones, with about 98.5% found just once. Nashville, Tennessee was home to all donors, each a Caucasian adult. Germline V gives CDR1 MNHEY, CDR2 SVGAGI. The CDR3 is made up of 15 amino acids. V dropped 6 bases and J dropped 1 base, with 16 bases sitting between them. The TCR comes from a man between 25 and 39 years old in good health. The gene calls are TRBV6-5 and TRBJ2-7; possibly TRBD2 for D (6 bases). Sequenced sample: naive CD4+ T cells sorted from blood. The subset here: CD45RA+ positively selected. The DNA for the CDR3 is TGTGCCAGCAGACACCGGCGCGGGAAATCCTACGAGCAGTACTTC. Translating it yields CASRHRRGKSYEQYF.